The following is a TCR beta chain sequence with its context. These data originate in a study of shared T cell receptors in the human thymus. Trimming pared 10 bases from V and 2 bases from J, leaving 21 bases between. The CDR3 covers 15 residues. Germline CDR1 is MDHEN and CDR2 is SYDVKM. Assay: immunoSEQ multiplex PCR; the TCRdb copy retains only in-frame clones and omits some. Of 550,000 to 800,000 clones in the sample, 70% to 90% were seen once. Separately, the same data were catalogued under a study of human thymus T cells. This second study notes: Healthy Finnish infants undergoing corrective surgery for congenital heart defects were the donors. The authors found apparently biased V and J gene usage in thymic and blood repertoires. Thymic repertoires overlap heavily among unrelated individuals, related research has reported.

The specimen sequenced was thymocytes. The source of this sequence is a girl under three years old with a congenital heart defect. The chain combines TRBV28 with TRBJ2-7; D not resolved. Written as DNA, the CDR3 is TGTGCCACCAACCGACCCCTCGGGTGGGCCTACGAGCAGTACTTC. It codes for CATNRPLGWAYEQYF.